These 15 T cell receptor beta chains were all obtained from the same sample, sequenced in a study of shared clonotypes between healthy human individuals. Data came from immunoSEQ multiplex PCR; TCRdb stores just in-frame clones and leaves some out. The table has some 2,400,000 clones, about 94% seen once. Sequencing used naive CD4+ T cells sorted from blood. Described subset: CD45RA+ positively selected. These receptors came from a man younger than 35 in good health.

The chain links TRBV7-8 to TRBJ2-7; 7 nucleotides match TRBD1. The trim removed 5 bases at V and 2 bases at J, leaving 6 bases unmatched. CDR3 length equals 14 residues. CDR1 and CDR2 (germline): SGHVS, FQNEAQ. The CDR3 loop is CASSETGTAYEQYF. Written as DNA, the CDR3 is TGTGCCAGCAGCGAGACAGGGACGGCCTACGAGCAGTACTTC.

The chain carries TRBV10-3 and TRBJ1-3, with 10 bases lining up with TRBD1. There are 13 residues in the CDR3. V shed 8 bases and J 7 bases; nucleotides not matched to a gene: 5. The germline gives CDR1 ENHRY, CDR2 SYGVKD. The CDR3 protein is CAIGPGQGNTIYF. The DNA for the CDR3 is TGTGCCATCGGGCCGGGACAGGGGAACACCATATATTTT.

Regarding this clone: Other DNA sequences within the sample encode an identical CDR3. This chain joins TRBV4-1 and TRBJ1-5; D is undetermined. Trimming removed 6 bases from V and 2 bases from J, with 8 bases in between. Germline CDR1 reads MGHRA; CDR2 reads YSYEKL. This CDR3 comprises 13 residues. The CDR3 DNA reads as TGCGCCAGCAGGGGCCTTGGCAATCAGCCCCAGCATTTT. Translation: CASRGLGNQPQHF.

The chain recombines TRBV7-2 with TRBJ2-7, with 10 nucleotides matching TRBD2. There are 16 residues in the CDR3. V dropped 0 bases and J dropped 2; count of bases not matched to a gene: 4. Looked up from germline, CDR1 is SGHTA and CDR2 is FQGNSA. This CDR3 reads CASSLAGTSVPYEQYF. CDR3 DNA sequence: TGTGCCAGCAGCTTAGCAGGGACTAGCGTTCCCTACGAGCAGTACTTC.

This rearrangement joins TRBV7-2 to TRBJ1-3; 7 bases are a match to TRBD1. The CDR3 has 15 amino acids. Germline V CDR1 and CDR2: SGHTA, FQGNSA. J lost 2 bases, V lost 6 bases, and 7 bases had no gene match. The DNA for the CDR3 is TGTGCCAGCAGAGTTGGGGGGACAGCTGGAAACACCATATATTTT. Its translation: CASRVGGTAGNTIYF.

Remarks on this clone: Other DNA sequences in this specimen translate into the identical CDR3. V gene TRBV7-2 combines with J gene TRBJ2-3; no reliable D call. V was trimmed by 1 base and J by 1 base, leaving 9 bases between them. Germline CDR1 SGHTA, CDR2 FQGNSA. The CDR3 extends over 15 amino acids. CDR3: CASSLVGGGTDTQYF. The CDR3 DNA is TGTGCCAGCAGCTTAGTAGGCGGCGGCACAGATACGCAGTATTTT.

The chain employs TRBV6-1 and TRBJ1-2, with TRBD1 identical over 8 bases. There are 16 residues in the CDR3. The germline V gene has CDR1 MNHNS and CDR2 SASEGT. With V trimmed by 0 bases and J by 5 bases, 8 bases remained unmatched. CDR3 protein: CASSEAHGQGLYGYTF. CDR3 bases: TGTGCCAGCAGTGAAGCCCATGGACAGGGACTTTATGGCTACACCTTC.

A single count supports this clone. Other DNA sequences in the same sample also yield this CDR3. The CDR3: CASSPGLGETQYF. The CDR3 DNA reads as TGTGCCAGCAGCCCGGGCCTCGGGGAGACCCAGTACTTC. The chain carries TRBV11-2 and TRBJ2-5; D is ambiguous. The CDR3 covers 13 residues. V gave up 5 bases and J gave up 5 bases, with 12 bases separating them. CDR1 is SGHAT and CDR2 is FQNNGV in the germline V gene.

The V gene is TRBV10-3, the J gene TRBJ1-5; no clear D. Between the trimmed V and J ends, which lost 8 bases and 4 bases, there was a span of 12 bases. CDR1 is ENHRY, CDR2 SYGVKD, per germline. CDR3 size: 13 residues. DNA of the CDR3: TGTGCCATCGGAAATTCGGGGAATCAGCCCCAGCATTTT. This sequence encodes CAIGNSGNQPQHF.

This chain links TRBV5-1 with TRBJ1-2, with TRBD1 matching over 7 bases. J was trimmed by 11 bases and V by 1 base; bases with no gene match: 14. Germline assignment: CDR1 SGHRS and CDR2 YFSETQ. The CDR3 has 15 residues. CDR3 in DNA: TGCGCCAGCAGCTTGAGCGGACAGGACTTGTTGGGGTACACCTTC. Protein: CASSLSGQDLLGYTF.

The chain uses TRBV4-1 and TRBJ1-2, with unresolved D. CDR3 length equals 14 residues. The germline CDR1 and CDR2 sequences are MGHRA and YSYEKL. Trimming shortened V by 6 bases and J by 7 bases, and 18 bases separated the two germline ends. The CDR3 is CASSRPGPLAGYTF. The DNA for the CDR3 is TGCGCCAGCAGTCGACCGGGCCCCCTGGCTGGCTACACCTTC.

This sequence joins TRBV11-2 and TRBJ1-6; D uncertain. Trimming removed 1 base at V and 3 bases at J, with 13 bases between. Germline V gene sequence: CDR1 SGHAT, CDR2 FQNNGV. There are 17 residues in the CDR3. The CDR3 DNA sequence: TGTGCCAGCAGCTTAGCAAATCGAGGATTCTATAATTCACCCCTCCACTTT. Amino acid sequence: CASSLANRGFYNSPLHF.

This clone appeared a single time. This sample includes further DNA sequences coding for the same CDR3. The rearrangement joins TRBV28 to TRBJ1-1; D is unresolved. V was cut by 6 bases and J by 0 bases, with 11 bases left in between. Germline V gene lookup returns CDR1 MDHEN and CDR2 SYDVKM. The CDR3 contains 14 residues. The CDR3 region is CASSPGGLNTEAFF. In nucleotides, the CDR3 is TGTGCCAGCAGCCCTGGCGGATTGAACACTGAAGCTTTCTTT.

The chain has TRBV5-4 and TRBJ2-1, with no clear D. The germline gives CDR1 SGHNT, CDR2 YYREEE (reference sequence). This CDR3 is 13 amino acids long. Trimming took off 0 bases at V and 6 bases at J, with 7 bases between the two ends. The CDR3 sequence is CASSLGVANEQFF. CDR3 DNA sequence: TGTGCCAGCAGCTTGGGAGTAGCCAATGAGCAGTTCTTC.

This rearrangement joins TRBV18 to TRBJ2-5; D uncertain. In germline, CDR1 is KGHSH, CDR2 LQKENI. The CDR3 is 14 amino acids. V lost 1 base to trimming and J lost 5 bases, with 11 bases between them. This CDR3 reads CASSPLSVGETQYF. For the CDR3, the DNA is TGTGCCAGCTCACCACTGTCGGTTGGGGAGACCCAGTACTTC.